These 9 T cell receptor beta chains came from one sample sequenced in a study of cytomegalovirus exposure and HLA in healthy donors. 60 Vbeta and 13 Jbeta primers were used in PCR. Only in-frame clones appear in the TCRdb table, and some are missing; sequencing was by immunoSEQ multiplex PCR. The sample has 200,000 or so clones, 70% to 85% seen once. The sequenced sample consisted of PBMCs. The receptors originated from a man aged 50-59 years in good health and CMV-seronegative.

The rearrangement joins TRBV27 to TRBJ1-3; D call uncertain. Trimming pared 3 bases from V and 0 bases from J, leaving 6 bases between. CDR1 and CDR2 from the germline V gene are MNHEY and SMNVEV (reference sequence). The CDR3 consists of 14 residues. CDR3 DNA sequence: TGTGCCAGCAGTTTCTCTTCCTCTGGAAACACCATATATTTT. Amino acids: CASSFSSSGNTIYF.

This chain uses TRBV6-5 with TRBJ2-5; a possible D gene is TRBD1 (5 bases). The CDR3 covers 15 residues. Trimming left V 1 base short and J 0 bases short, with 9 bases between. The germline V gene has CDR1 MNHEY and CDR2 SVGAGI. The CDR3 here is CASSYFRGYQETQYF. In nucleotides, the CDR3 is TGTGCCAGCAGTTACTTTAGGGGTTACCAAGAGACCCAGTACTTC.

This clone appeared a few times. The chain is built from TRBV5-4 and TRBJ2-7; D is possibly TRBD1 (5 bases). There are 12 residues in the CDR3. V gave up 0 bases and J gave up 6 bases, with 7 bases separating them. The germline V gene has CDR1 SGHNT and CDR2 YYREEE (reference sequence). The DNA for the CDR3 is TGTGCCAGCAGCTTGGGCAGGGCCGAGCAGTACTTC. Residues: CASSLGRAEQYF.

This rearrangement joins TRBV5-1 to TRBJ2-3, with 8 bases identical to TRBD2. The trim removed 4 bases at V and 0 bases at J, leaving 4 bases unmatched. Germline loops: CDR1 SGHRS, CDR2 YFSETQ. There are 15 residues in the CDR3. CDR3: CASSVAGTSTDTQYF. CDR3 in DNA: TGCGCCAGCAGCGTAGCGGGGACTAGCACAGATACGCAGTATTTT.

V usage is TRBV7-2 and J usage is TRBJ2-2; 10 bases map to TRBD2. V shed 5 bases and J 4 bases; nucleotides not matched to a gene: 7. The CDR3 sequence is 16 residues long. CDR1 and CDR2 (germline): SGHTA, FQGNSA. In DNA form, the CDR3 reads TGTGCCAGCAGCAAACTAGCGGGGACGGGCACCGGGGAGCTGTTTTTT. This codes for CASSKLAGTGTGELFF.

This chain uses TRBV6-1 with TRBJ1-4, with 8 positions matching TRBD1. The CDR3 spans 14 residues. The V gene's germline CDR1 is MNHNS and CDR2 SASEGT. V lost 7 bases and J lost 8; bases outside the gene matches: 9. CDR3 region: CASNGQGRGEKLFF. DNA of the CDR3: TGTGCCAGCAATGGACAGGGCCGAGGGGAAAAACTGTTTTTT.

This clone was seen once. V is TRBV27 and J is TRBJ1-1; the D gene is possibly TRBD1 (5 bases). V lost 5 bases to trimming and J lost 4 bases, with 20 bases between them. CDR1 and CDR2 from the germline V gene are MNHEY and SMNVEV (reference sequence). The CDR3 is made up of 16 amino acids. The CDR3 DNA is TGTGCCAGCAGTGCCACTGGGCGGGGGAGAATCACTGAAGCTTTCTTT. Amino acid sequence: CASSATGRGRITEAFF.

This clone was counted once. The chain recombines TRBV4-2 with TRBJ1-4; 9 bases match TRBD1. V shed 4 bases and J 0 bases; nucleotides not matched to a gene: 3. Looked up from germline, CDR1 is LGHNA and CDR2 is YNFKEQ. CDR3 length equals 16 residues. In DNA, the CDR3 is TGTGCCAGCAGCCTGGACAGGGGAGCAACTAATGAAAAACTGTTTTTT. This codes for CASSLDRGATNEKLFF.

The V and J genes are TRBV9 and TRBJ1-2; D not certain. The CDR3 spans 15 residues. The V end lost 3 bases, the J end lost 0 bases, and 12 bases lay between the germline ends. CDR1 is SGDLS and CDR2 is YYNGEE in the germline V gene. The CDR3 is CASSARTGTNYGYTF. The DNA of the CDR3 is TGTGCCAGCAGCGCCCGGACGGGGACTAACTATGGCTACACCTTC.